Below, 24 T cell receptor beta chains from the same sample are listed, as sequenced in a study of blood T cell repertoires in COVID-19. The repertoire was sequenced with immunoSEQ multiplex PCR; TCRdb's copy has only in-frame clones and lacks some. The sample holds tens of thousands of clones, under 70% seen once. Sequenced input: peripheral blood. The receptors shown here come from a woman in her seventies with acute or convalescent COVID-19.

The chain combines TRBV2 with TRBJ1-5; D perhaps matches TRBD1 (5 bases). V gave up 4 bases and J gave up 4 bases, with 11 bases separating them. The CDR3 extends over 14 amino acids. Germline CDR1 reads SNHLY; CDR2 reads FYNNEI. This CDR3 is CASSVAGPNQPQHF. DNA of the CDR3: TGTGCCAGCAGTGTGGCAGGGCCGAATCAGCCCCAGCATTTT.

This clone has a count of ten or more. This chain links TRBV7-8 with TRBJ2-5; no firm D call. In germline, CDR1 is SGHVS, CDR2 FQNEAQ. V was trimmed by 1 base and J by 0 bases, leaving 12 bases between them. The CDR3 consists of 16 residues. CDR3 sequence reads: CASSLVGVGYQETQYF. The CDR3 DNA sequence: TGTGCCAGCAGCTTAGTCGGAGTTGGCTACCAAGAGACCCAGTACTTC. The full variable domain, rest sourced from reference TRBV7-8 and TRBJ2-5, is GAGVSQSPRYKVAKRGQDVALRCDPISGHVSLFWYQQALGQGPEFLTYFQNEAQLDKSGLPSDRFFAERPEGSVSTLKIQRTQQEDSAVYLCASSLVGVGYQETQYFGPGTRLLVL.

The CDR3 sequence: CASSRDGVADKQFF. Here the CDR3 DNA reads TGTGCCAGCAGCCGGGACGGCGTAGCGGACAAGCAGTTCTTC. The gene calls are TRBV11-3 and TRBJ2-1, with D perhaps matching TRBD2 (6 bases). CDR1 is SGHNT and CDR2 is YENEEA in the germline V gene. The CDR3 contains 14 residues. Trimming pared 5 bases from V and 11 bases from J, leaving 19 bases between.

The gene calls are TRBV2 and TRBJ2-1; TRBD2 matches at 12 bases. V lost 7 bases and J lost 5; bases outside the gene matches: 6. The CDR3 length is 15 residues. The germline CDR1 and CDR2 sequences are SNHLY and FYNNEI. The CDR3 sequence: CASNRLAGVHNEQFF. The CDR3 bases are TGTGCCAGCAATAGACTAGCGGGAGTTCACAATGAGCAGTTCTTC.

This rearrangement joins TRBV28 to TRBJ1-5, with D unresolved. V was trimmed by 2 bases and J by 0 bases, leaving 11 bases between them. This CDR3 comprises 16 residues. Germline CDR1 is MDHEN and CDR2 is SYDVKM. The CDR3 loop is CASSLEDGISNQPQHF. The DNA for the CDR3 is TGTGCCAGCAGTTTAGAGGACGGGATTAGCAATCAGCCCCAGCATTTT.

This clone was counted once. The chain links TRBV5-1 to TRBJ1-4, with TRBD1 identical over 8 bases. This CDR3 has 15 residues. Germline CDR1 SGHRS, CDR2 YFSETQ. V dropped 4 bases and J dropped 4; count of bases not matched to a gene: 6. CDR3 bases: TGCGCCAGCAGCAGGGGACAGGTGATTAATGAAAAACTGTTTTTT. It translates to CASSRGQVINEKLFF. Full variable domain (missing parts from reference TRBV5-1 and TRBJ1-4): KAGVTQTPRYLIKTRGQQVTLSCSPISGHRSVSWYQQTPGQGLQFLFEYFSETQRNKGNFPGRFSGRQFSNSRSEMNVSTLELGDSALYLCASSRGQVINEKLFFGSGTQLSVL.

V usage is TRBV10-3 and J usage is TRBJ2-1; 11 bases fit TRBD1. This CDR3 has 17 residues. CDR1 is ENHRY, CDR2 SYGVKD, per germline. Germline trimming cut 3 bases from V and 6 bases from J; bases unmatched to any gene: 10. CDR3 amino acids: CAISDHNPGTGGNEQFF. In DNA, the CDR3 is TGTGCCATCAGTGACCACAATCCCGGGACAGGGGGCAATGAGCAGTTCTTC.

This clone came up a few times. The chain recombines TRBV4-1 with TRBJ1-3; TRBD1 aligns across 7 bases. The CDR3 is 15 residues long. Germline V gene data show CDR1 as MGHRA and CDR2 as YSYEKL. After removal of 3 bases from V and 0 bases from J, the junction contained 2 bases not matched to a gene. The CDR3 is CASSQGQLSGNTIYF. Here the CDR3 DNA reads TGCGCCAGCAGCCAGGGACAGCTCTCTGGAAACACCATATATTTT.

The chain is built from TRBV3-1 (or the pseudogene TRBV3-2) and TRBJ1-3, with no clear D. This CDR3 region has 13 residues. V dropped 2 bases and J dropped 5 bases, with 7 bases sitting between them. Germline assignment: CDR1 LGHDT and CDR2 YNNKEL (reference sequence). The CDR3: CASSQSRRNTIYF. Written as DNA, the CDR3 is TGTGCCAGCAGCCAATCGAGGCGAAACACCATATATTTT.

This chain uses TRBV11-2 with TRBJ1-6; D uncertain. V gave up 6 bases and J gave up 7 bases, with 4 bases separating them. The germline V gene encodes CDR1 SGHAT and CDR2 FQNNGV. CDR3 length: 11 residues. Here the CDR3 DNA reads TGTGCCAGCAGTCAAAATTCACCCCTCCACTTT. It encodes CASSQNSPLHF.

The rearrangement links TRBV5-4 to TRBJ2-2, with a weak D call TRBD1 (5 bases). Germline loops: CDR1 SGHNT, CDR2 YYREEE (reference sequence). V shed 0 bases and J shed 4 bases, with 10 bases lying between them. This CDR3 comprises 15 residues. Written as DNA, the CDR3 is TGTGCCAGCAGCTTGGCTCCAGGGTTCACCGGGGAGCTGTTTTTT. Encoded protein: CASSLAPGFTGELFF. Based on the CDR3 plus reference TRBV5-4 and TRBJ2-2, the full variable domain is ETGVTQSPTHLIKTRGQQVTLRCSSQSGHNTVSWYQQALGQGPQFIFQYYREEENGRGNFPPRFSGLQFPNYSSELNVNALELDDSALYLCASSLAPGFTGELFFGEGSRLTVL.

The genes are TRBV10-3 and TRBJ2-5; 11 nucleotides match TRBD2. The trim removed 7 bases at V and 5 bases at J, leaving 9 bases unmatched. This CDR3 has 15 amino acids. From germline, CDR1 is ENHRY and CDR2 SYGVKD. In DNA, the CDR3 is TGTGCCATCAAAACGGCTAGCGGGGGGAGGGAGACCCAGTACTTC. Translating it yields CAIKTASGGRETQYF.

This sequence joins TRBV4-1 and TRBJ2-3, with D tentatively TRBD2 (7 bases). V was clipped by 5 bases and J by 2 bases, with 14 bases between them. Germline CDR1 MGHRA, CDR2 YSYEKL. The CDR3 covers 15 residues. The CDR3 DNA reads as TGCGCCAGCAGCAAGGGGGGGTTAGACACAGATACGCAGTATTTT. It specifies CASSKGGLDTDTQYF.

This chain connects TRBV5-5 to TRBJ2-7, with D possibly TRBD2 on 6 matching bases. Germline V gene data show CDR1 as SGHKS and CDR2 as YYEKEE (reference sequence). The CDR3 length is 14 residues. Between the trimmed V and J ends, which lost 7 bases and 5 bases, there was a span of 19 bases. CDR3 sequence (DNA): TGTGCCAGCGAGAAGAGACTAGGAATCCACGAGCAGTACTTC. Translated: CASEKRLGIHEQYF.

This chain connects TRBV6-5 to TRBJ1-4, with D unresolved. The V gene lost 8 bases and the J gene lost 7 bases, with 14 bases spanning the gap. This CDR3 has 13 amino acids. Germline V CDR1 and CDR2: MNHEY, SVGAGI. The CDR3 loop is CASQDSPGEKLFF. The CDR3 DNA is TGTGCCAGCCAGGATTCCCCAGGTGAAAAACTGTTTTTT.

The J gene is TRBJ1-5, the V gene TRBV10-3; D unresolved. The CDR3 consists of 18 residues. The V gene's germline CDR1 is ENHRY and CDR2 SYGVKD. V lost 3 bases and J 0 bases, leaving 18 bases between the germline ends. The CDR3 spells CAISDPSSPNYSNQPQHF. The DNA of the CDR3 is TGTGCCATCAGTGACCCTTCGAGCCCAAATTATAGCAATCAGCCCCAGCATTTT.

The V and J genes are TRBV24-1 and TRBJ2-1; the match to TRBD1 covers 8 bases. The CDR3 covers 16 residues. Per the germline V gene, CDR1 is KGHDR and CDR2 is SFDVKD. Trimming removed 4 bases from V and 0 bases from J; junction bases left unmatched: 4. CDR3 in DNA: TGTGCCACCAGTGAAACTACAGGGGGCTCCTACAATGAGCAGTTCTTC. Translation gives CATSETTGGSYNEQFF.

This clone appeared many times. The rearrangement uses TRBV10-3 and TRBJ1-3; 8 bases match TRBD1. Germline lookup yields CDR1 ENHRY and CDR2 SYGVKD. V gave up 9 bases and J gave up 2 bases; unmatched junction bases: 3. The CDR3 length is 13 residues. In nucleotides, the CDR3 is TGTGCCATGGCGACAGGGGCTGGAAACACCATATATTTT. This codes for CAMATGAGNTIYF.

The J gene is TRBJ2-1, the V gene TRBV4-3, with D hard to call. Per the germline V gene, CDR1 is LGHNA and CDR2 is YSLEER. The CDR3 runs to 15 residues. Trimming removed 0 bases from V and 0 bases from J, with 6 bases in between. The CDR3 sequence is CASSQDYPSYNEQFF. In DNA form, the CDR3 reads TGCGCCAGCAGCCAAGATTATCCCTCCTACAATGAGCAGTTCTTC.

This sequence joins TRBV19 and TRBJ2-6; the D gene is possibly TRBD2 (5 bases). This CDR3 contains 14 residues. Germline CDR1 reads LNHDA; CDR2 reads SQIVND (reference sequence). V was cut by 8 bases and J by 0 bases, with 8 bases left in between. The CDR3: CASASGSGANVLTF. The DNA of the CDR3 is TGTGCCAGTGCCAGCGGCTCTGGGGCCAACGTCCTGACTTTC.

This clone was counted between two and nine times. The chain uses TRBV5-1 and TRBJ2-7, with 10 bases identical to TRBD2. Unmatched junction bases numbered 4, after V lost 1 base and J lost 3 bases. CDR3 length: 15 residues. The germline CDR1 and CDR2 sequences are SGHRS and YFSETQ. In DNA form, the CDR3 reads TGCGCCAGCAGCTTGCATGGACTAGCGGACTACGAGCAGTACTTC. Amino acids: CASSLHGLADYEQYF.

In nucleotides, the CDR3 is TGTGCCAGCAGCCAAGACGGAGGATATAATTCACCCCTCCACTTT. This sequence encodes CASSQDGGYNSPLHF. This chain links TRBV3-1 (or the pseudogene TRBV3-2) with TRBJ1-6; D is uncertain. The V gene lost 0 bases and the J gene lost 4 bases, with 7 bases spanning the gap. The CDR3 runs to 15 residues. The germline V gene has CDR1 LGHDT and CDR2 YNNKEL (reference sequence).

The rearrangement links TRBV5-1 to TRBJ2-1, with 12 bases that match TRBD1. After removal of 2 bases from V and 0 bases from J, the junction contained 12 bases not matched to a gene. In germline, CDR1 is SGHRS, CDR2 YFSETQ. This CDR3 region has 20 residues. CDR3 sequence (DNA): TGCGCCAGCAGCTTCCCCCGGGACAGGGGGCTCCCGAGCTCCTACAATGAGCAGTTCTTC. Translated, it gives CASSFPRDRGLPSSYNEQFF.

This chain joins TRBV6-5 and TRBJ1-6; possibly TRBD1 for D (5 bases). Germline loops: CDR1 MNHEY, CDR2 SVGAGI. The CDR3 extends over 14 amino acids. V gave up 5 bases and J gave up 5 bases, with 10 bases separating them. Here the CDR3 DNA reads TGTGCCAGCAGTAGAACAGGAGATAATTCACCCCTCCACTTT. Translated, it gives CASSRTGDNSPLHF.